The T cell receptor (beta chain) described here comes from a study of T cell repertoires in cytomegalovirus infection. Study background: Both CMV infection and a matching HLA type were indicated by public TCR beta signatures.

This clonotype has at least ten counts. Its antigen remains unknown. TCRdb reprocessed the reads with MiXCR, giving one entry per CDR3 protein. Among 830,000 or so distinct CDR3 sequences listed, less than 35% were seen once. CDR1 is LNHNV and CDR2 is YYDKDF in the germline V gene (reference sequence). This CDR3 spans 17 amino acids. With V trimmed by 2 bases and J by 5 bases, 11 bases remained unmatched. The chain links TRBV15 to TRBJ2-5; TRBD2 matches at 10 bases. The sample was cultured CD8+ T cells from PBMCs, taken from culture after CMV antigen stimulation. This TCR came from a human donor in good health (CMV status not recorded). Some clones in this sample may be carry-over from other donors' samples. The CDR3 nucleotides are TGTGCCACCAGCAGATCCAAGCGGACTAGCGGCACGGAGACCCAGTACTTC. The encoded protein is CATSRSKRTSGTETQYF.